The T cell receptor (beta chain) under discussion was sequenced for a study of blood T cells in healthy people across ages. Regarding the study as a whole: Long-lived and aged donors differed, with more naive CD4+ cells and higher diversity in the long-lived.

The V and J ends lost 4 bases and 3 bases, in that order; junction bases with no gene match: 7. The germline V gene encodes CDR1 SGHRS and CDR2 YFSETQ. This CDR3 comprises 15 residues. A sample-barcoded 5' primer and a J-beta primer mix were used in a second PCR of roughly 7 to 12 cycles. Each CDR3 protein gets one entry after TCRdb re-called the 5' RACE reads with MiXCR. The table lists 600,000 to 850,000 distinct CDR3 sequences, 43% of them singletons. Every donor provided roughly 9.1 milliliters of peripheral blood. This clonotype turned up a few times. Antigen specificity is unknown. The rearrangement joins TRBV5-1 to TRBJ1-2; TRBD1 matches at 9 bases. The sequence derives from a woman aged 55-70 years in good health. The sequenced material came from blood. The DNA for the CDR3 is TGCGCCAGCAGCCCAGGACAGGGGAACGACTATGGCTACACCTTC. It specifies CASSPGQGNDYGYTF.